Presented here are 32 T cell receptor beta chains from one specimen sequenced in a study of blood T cells in healthy people across ages. A J-beta primer mix and a sample-barcoded 5' primer were used in a second PCR of roughly 7 to 12 cycles. TCRdb itself ran the 5' RACE reads through MiXCR, one entry per CDR3 protein. Of about 580,000 distinct CDR3 sequences in the sample, 47% were seen once. Sequences were obtained from blood. The source is a man older than 75 in good health.

The chain recombines TRBV6-5 with TRBJ1-1; TRBD1 agrees at 10 bases. Per germline, CDR1 MNHEY and CDR2 SVGAGI. This CDR3 contains 16 residues. The J segment lost 1 base and the V segment lost 7 bases, leaving 9 bases of the junction unmatched. CDR3 sequence reads: CASTAGTGVRNTEAFF. Here the CDR3 DNA reads TGTGCCAGCACCGCCGGGACAGGGGTCAGGAACACTGAAGCTTTCTTT.

In its sample, this clonotype was seen a few times. The rearrangement links TRBV29-1 to TRBJ2-1; 7 bases map to TRBD1. Trimming took 1 base from V and 0 from J; bases not matched to a gene: 9. The germline CDR1 and CDR2 sequences are SQVTM and ANQGSEA. The CDR3 is made up of 17 amino acids. The CDR3 loop is CSVEGHGTVSSYNEQFF. The CDR3 DNA sequence: TGCAGCGTTGAAGGTCACGGGACAGTGAGCTCCTACAATGAGCAGTTCTTC.

The rearrangement uses TRBV6-5 and TRBJ2-4, with a weak D call TRBD1 (5 bases). The J call may be mistaken, given a closer DNA end match to TRBJ2-7. This CDR3 contains 16 residues. Germline V gene data show CDR1 as MNHEY and CDR2 as SVGAGI. The CDR3 nucleotides are TGTGCCAGCAGACTAAACCTCGTGGGCAGGGACTACGAGCAGTACTTC. As protein: CASRLNLVGRDYEQYF.

This sequence joins TRBV9 and TRBJ2-3, with TRBD1 matching 10 bases. The CDR3 covers 17 residues. Per the germline V gene, CDR1 is SGDLS and CDR2 is YYNGEE. Trimming removed 4 bases from V and 1 base from J; junction bases left unmatched: 9. The chain's CDR3 is CASSPTGTGARTDTQYF. CDR3 bases: TGTGCCAGCAGCCCGACCGGGACAGGGGCCCGCACAGATACGCAGTATTTT.

V is TRBV21-1 and J is TRBJ2-4. TRBV21-1 is annotated as a pseudogene. This CDR3 spans 17 amino acids. The DNA of the CDR3 is TGTGCCAGCAGCAAAGAGCGGAATAAGGGAGCCAAAAACATTCAGTACTTC. Residues: CASSKERNKGAKNIQYF.

This chain joins TRBV12-3 or TRBV12-4 and TRBJ2-1; 8 nucleotides agree with TRBD2. The J call may be in error: the DNA end matches TRBJ2-7 better. The CDR3 has 15 amino acids. The CDR3 bases are TGTGCCAGCATTCAAGGGCTAGCGGGTTACAATGAGCAGTACTTC. Protein product: CASIQGLAGYNEQYF.

The V gene is TRBV7-2, the J gene TRBJ2-2; TRBD2 is a possible D gene (5 bases). Germline-derived CDR1 and CDR2 are SGHTA and FQGNSA. V shed 5 bases and J shed 0 bases, with 13 bases lying between them. This CDR3 contains 16 residues. The CDR3 protein is CASSLTGRANTGELFF. Here the CDR3 DNA reads TGTGCCAGCAGCCTGACTGGGAGAGCGAACACCGGGGAGCTGTTTTTT.

The chain joins TRBV7-9 to TRBJ1-1; D is perhaps TRBD1 (5 bases). With 2 bases removed from V and 4 bases from J, the gap between germline ends came to 20 bases. There are 17 residues in the CDR3. In germline, CDR1 is SEHNR, CDR2 FQNEAQ (reference sequence). CDR3 residues: CASSLWGLGSGATEAFF. In DNA, the CDR3 is TGTGCCAGCAGCTTATGGGGACTCGGGTCCGGGGCCACTGAAGCTTTCTTT.

The chain has TRBV25-1 and TRBJ1-5; a possible D gene is TRBD1 (6 bases). Trimming stripped 2 bases from V and 1 base from J, with 9 bases between. Germline V CDR1 and CDR2: MGHDK, SYGVNS. The CDR3 contains 15 residues. The CDR3 DNA is TGTGCCAGCAGTGAACCAGGGGCGAGCAATCAGCCCCAGCATTTT. Protein: CASSEPGASNQPQHF.

V gene TRBV7-2 combines with J gene TRBJ2-3; no clear D. Trimming took 2 bases from V and 0 from J, leaving 9 bases between them. This CDR3 region has 15 residues. CDR1 is SGHTA, CDR2 FQGNSA, per germline. The CDR3 loop reads CASSLWRSSTDTQYF. The DNA for the CDR3 is TGTGCCAGCAGCTTATGGCGGTCTAGCACAGATACGCAGTATTTT.

This clonotype was observed a few times. The chain links TRBV7-8 to TRBJ1-2; TRBD1 agrees at 9 bases. V was pared by 1 base and J by 2 bases, with 5 bases of the junction left unmatched. CDR1 is SGHVS and CDR2 is FQNEAQ in the germline V gene. There are 16 residues in the CDR3. CDR3 sequence reads: CASSLVGTGTNYGYTF. In DNA, the CDR3 is TGTGCCAGCAGCTTAGTGGGGACAGGGACAAACTATGGCTACACCTTC.

Comments on this clonotype: It may be a read error: a sequence one base away is much more abundant. The chain recombines TRBV6-5 with TRBJ2-1; possibly TRBD1 for D (6 bases). V dropped 6 bases and J dropped 10 bases, with 19 bases sitting between them. The CDR3 is 14 residues long. Per the germline V gene, CDR1 is MNHEY and CDR2 is SVGAGI. The CDR3 bases are TGTGCCAGCAGACAAGGACAGCTCTCCTACGAGCAGTTCTTC. It codes for CASRQGQLSYEQFF.

The chain couples TRBV10-3 to TRBJ2-7; D is unresolved. This CDR3 spans 13 amino acids. Trimming shortened V by 3 bases and J by 0 bases, and 6 bases separated the two germline ends. Germline V gene data show CDR1 as ENHRY and CDR2 as SYGVKD. The CDR3 spells CAISDQSSYEQYF. CDR3 coding DNA: TGTGCCATCAGTGATCAGTCCTCCTACGAGCAGTACTTC.

The chain couples TRBV20-1 to TRBJ2-1; TRBD2 agrees at 8 bases. With the DNA end fitting TRBJ2-7 better, the J assignment may be wrong. The germline V gene encodes CDR1 DFQATT and CDR2 SNEGSKA (reference sequence). There are 15 residues in the CDR3. The CDR3 DNA follows: TGCAGTGCTAAAATAGCGGGACTCTCCTACAATGAGCAGTACTTC. Translation gives CSAKIAGLSYNEQYF.

CDR3 DNA: TGTGCCATCAGTGAGGCGGGCGGAAACTATGGCTACACCTTC. Amino acids: CAISEAGGNYGYTF. The rearrangement links TRBV10-3 to TRBJ1-2; D unresolved. Germline lookup yields CDR1 ENHRY and CDR2 SYGVKD. Trimming took 2 bases from V and 2 from J, leaving 9 bases between them. This CDR3 has 14 amino acids.

The rearrangement uses TRBV5-5 and TRBJ2-7, with D possibly being TRBD1 (7 bases). V was trimmed by 4 bases and J by 7 bases, leaving 27 bases between them. From germline, CDR1 is SGHKS and CDR2 YYEKEE (reference sequence). The CDR3 runs to 17 residues. The CDR3 DNA follows: TGTGCCAGCAGCCCAACACAACCCGCAGGGGGGACTTGGGAGCAGTACTTC. Amino acid sequence: CASSPTQPAGGTWEQYF.

J is TRBJ2-5 and V is TRBV28; 8 nucleotides line up with TRBD1. Matching the DNA end better, TRBJ2-7 makes the J call doubtful. The CDR3 covers 16 residues. Germline V gene data show CDR1 as MDHEN and CDR2 as SYDVKM. CDR3 sequence (DNA): TGTGCCAGCAGTACCCTCCCCGGGACAGGCATCTACGAGCAGTACTTC. Its translation is CASSTLPGTGIYEQYF.

The CDR3 nucleotides read TGTGCCAGCAGCCCCGGGACTAGTCTAGAGACCCAGTACTTC. It specifies CASSPGTSLETQYF. This sequence joins TRBV5-5 and TRBJ2-5; 8 bases are a match to TRBD2. The CDR3 has 14 residues. In germline, CDR1 is SGHKS, CDR2 YYEKEE (reference sequence). Trimming cost V 4 bases and J 4 bases; bases outside gene matches: 6.

The chain combines TRBV20-1 with TRBJ2-1, with 7 bases that match TRBD2. V shed 4 bases and J 4 bases; nucleotides not matched to a gene: 7. The germline CDR1 and CDR2 sequences are DFQATT and SNEGSKA (reference sequence). CDR3 length equals 14 residues. CDR3 region: CSATREAGYNEQFF. The DNA for the CDR3 is TGCAGTGCTACCCGGGAGGCCGGGTACAATGAGCAGTTCTTC.

Notes on this clonotype: The germline gene is not matched at one end of the junction; a read error may be the cause. This rearrangement joins TRBV13 to TRBJ1-2, with 10 bases fitting TRBD1. This CDR3 contains 14 residues. Germline V lookup: CDR1 PRHDT, CDR2 FYEKMQ (reference sequence). CDR3 DNA sequence: TGTGCCAGCAGCGTAGGGACAGGGGACTATGGCTACACCTTC. This codes for CASSVGTGDYGYTF.

In this sample, this clonotype turned up a few times. CDR3 amino acids: CASSLAGGMETQYF. The CDR3 nucleotides read TGTGCCAGCAGCTTAGCGGGGGGTATGGAGACCCAGTACTTC. This chain uses TRBV7-9 with TRBJ2-5, with a possible D match to TRBD2 (6 bases). The V gene lost 0 bases and the J gene lost 5 bases, with 10 bases spanning the gap. The CDR3 has 14 amino acids. The germline V gene encodes CDR1 SEHNR and CDR2 FQNEAQ (reference sequence).

The V call is TRBV11-2, the J call TRBJ2-1; 9 positions match TRBD2. The CDR3 is made up of 15 amino acids. V shed 3 bases and J 4 bases; nucleotides not matched to a gene: 4. Looked up from germline, CDR1 is SGHAT and CDR2 is FQNNGV. The CDR3 sequence is CASSFQSGGYNEQFF. For the CDR3, the DNA is TGTGCCAGCAGCTTTCAGAGCGGGGGGTACAATGAGCAGTTCTTC.

This clonotype was recorded a few times. The V and J genes are TRBV7-2 and TRBJ2-1; D remains unclear. The CDR3 consists of 13 residues. The V end lost 5 bases, the J end lost 9 bases, and 14 bases lay between the germline ends. CDR1 and CDR2 from the germline V gene are SGHTA and FQGNSA. CDR3 DNA sequence: TGTGCCAGCAGCCCCTTGGGTGCAGGTGAGCAGTTCTTC. Residues: CASSPLGAGEQFF. The whole variable domain, filled in from reference TRBV7-2 and TRBJ2-1, reads GAGVSQSPSNKVTEKGKDVELRCDPISGHTALYWYRQSLGQGLEFLIYFQGNSAPDKSGLPSDRFSAERTGGSVSTLTIQRTQQEDSAVYLCASSPLGAGEQFFGPGTRLTVL.

The rearrangement links TRBV6-2 or TRBV6-3 to TRBJ2-5; D unresolved. The germline CDR1 and CDR2 sequences are MNHEY and SVGEGT. V dropped 6 bases and J dropped 2 bases, with 10 bases sitting between them. The CDR3 is 13 residues long. Here the CDR3 DNA reads TGTGCCAGCAGCCAAGGAATACAAGAGACCCAGTACTTC. Its protein product is CASSQGIQETQYF.

The chain has TRBV27 and TRBJ1-2; D gene uncertain. Deletions cut 8 bases from V and 0 bases from J, with 13 bases between. This CDR3 has 14 residues. Looked up from germline, CDR1 is MNHEY and CDR2 is SMNVEV (reference sequence). The CDR3 DNA is TGTGCCAGCCGCCCTTTGGTAACTAACTATGGCTACACCTTC. Translating it yields CASRPLVTNYGYTF.

The J gene is TRBJ2-7, the V gene TRBV7-6, with TRBD2 identical over 10 bases. V lost 1 base and J lost 1; bases outside the gene matches: 4. This CDR3 comprises 16 residues. CDR1 is SGHVS and CDR2 is FNYEAQ in the germline V gene. The CDR3, as DNA: TGTGCCAGCAGCTTAGTGGCTAGCGGGGGATCCTACGAGCAGTACTTC. Translation gives CASSLVASGGSYEQYF.

V gene TRBV3-1 combines with J gene TRBJ1-2; D may be TRBD1 (5 bases). CDR1 and CDR2 (germline): LGHDT, YNNKEL (reference sequence). The CDR3 totals 15 residues. Between the trimmed V and J ends, which lost 1 base and 2 bases, there was a span of 11 bases. The CDR3 DNA reads TGTGCCAGCAGCCAAGGCTCTGGGGGGAACTATGGCTACACCTTC. Amino acid sequence: CASSQGSGGNYGYTF.

This clonotype was observed many times. The chain combines TRBV29-1 with TRBJ2-7, with TRBD2 matching 8 bases. V dropped 5 bases and J dropped 3; count of bases not matched to a gene: 3. The CDR3 has 12 amino acids. Germline V lookup: CDR1 SQVTM, CDR2 ANQGSEA. The CDR3 sequence is CSVQGTSYEQYF. CDR3 nucleotides: TGCAGCGTTCAGGGGACTAGCTACGAGCAGTACTTC.

The V and J genes are TRBV20-1 and TRBJ2-1; 7 positions match TRBD1. The CDR3 covers 16 residues. V lost 4 bases to trimming and J lost 4 bases; unmatched junction nucleotides: 13. Germline values: CDR1 DFQATT, CDR2 SNEGSKA (reference sequence). The CDR3: CSATLRDSYFYNEQFF. The CDR3 nucleotides read TGCAGTGCTACTCTTCGGGACAGCTATTTTTACAATGAGCAGTTCTTC.

The chain joins TRBV10-3 to TRBJ1-4; no clear D gene. Germline lookup yields CDR1 ENHRY and CDR2 SYGVKD. Trimming took 10 bases from V and 8 from J, leaving 17 bases between them. The CDR3 consists of 13 residues. CDR3 nucleotide sequence: TGTGCCACGAGGCAAGAACCGGAGGAAAAACTGTTTTTT. Protein sequence: CATRQEPEEKLFF.

This clonotype turned up a few times. The chain is built from TRBV6-5 and TRBJ1-1; D remains ambiguous. This CDR3 spans 15 amino acids. The V end lost 6 bases, the J end lost 6 bases, and 20 bases lay between the germline ends. Per germline, CDR1 MNHEY and CDR2 SVGAGI. The CDR3 DNA reads TGTGCCAGCAGCAACAGCCTAGTTGGGAGCGCTGAAGCTTTCTTT. Amino acids: CASSNSLVGSAEAFF.

This clonotype was recorded a few times. The chain has TRBV4-1 and TRBJ1-2, with a tentative D call TRBD1 (6 bases). The germline CDR1 and CDR2 sequences are MGHRA and YSYEKL. The length of the CDR3 is 17 residues. V dropped 0 bases and J dropped 4 bases, with 18 bases sitting between them. DNA for the CDR3: TGCGCCAGCAGCCAAGATGTAGGGGCGGTACAGGGCTATGGCTACACCTTC. Translated, it gives CASSQDVGAVQGYGYTF.